Presented here are 16 T cell receptor beta chains from one specimen sequenced in a study of OX40 agonist ivuxolimab in advanced cancers. Sequencing used immunoSEQ multiplex PCR; TCRdb keeps in-frame clones, though not all of them. Among about 110,000 clones listed, approximately 89% were seen once. The sample was CD4+ or CD8+ T cells sorted from blood, taken in a trial of the OX40 agonist ivuxolimab. The receptors originated from an adult with an advanced solid tumor such as melanoma, head and neck, liver or kidney cancer.

V is TRBV7-9 and J is TRBJ2-7, with D uncertain. Per the germline V gene, CDR1 is SEHNR and CDR2 is FQNEAQ (reference sequence). V shed 5 bases and J shed 1 base, with 9 bases lying between them. CDR3 length: 13 residues. Written as DNA, the CDR3 is TGTGCCAGCAGCCTGAAATCGTCCTACGAGCAGTACTTC. It encodes CASSLKSSYEQYF. The complete variable domain, with remaining parts taken from reference TRBV7-9 and TRBJ2-7, reads DTGVSQNPRHKITKRGQNVTFRCDPISEHNRLYWYRQTLGQGPEFLTYFQNEAQLEKSRLLSDRFSAERPKGSFSTLEIQRTEQGDSAMYLCASSLKSSYEQYFGPGTRLTVT.

This clone appeared once. The V and J genes are TRBV27 and TRBJ1-2; possibly TRBD1 for D (5 bases). Trimming removed 10 bases at V and 4 bases at J, with 22 bases between. Germline loops: CDR1 MNHEY, CDR2 SMNVEV (reference sequence). The CDR3 contains 15 residues. This CDR3 reads CATRFAGEGPYGYTF. CDR3 nucleotide sequence: TGTGCCACCCGATTCGCCGGTGAGGGGCCCTATGGCTACACCTTC.

This clone was observed a single time. The V gene is TRBV5-6, the J gene TRBJ2-7; the match to TRBD1 covers 9 bases. The CDR3 extends over 16 amino acids. Germline V lookup: CDR1 SGHDT, CDR2 YYEEEE. After removal of 5 bases from V and 3 bases from J, the junction contained 12 bases not matched to a gene. Here the CDR3 reads CASRPGQGFPIYEQYF. DNA for the CDR3: TGTGCCAGCAGGCCGGGACAGGGTTTCCCAATCTACGAGCAGTACTTC.

This clone turned up a few times. The genes are TRBV4-2 and TRBJ2-7; no clear D. V dropped 2 bases and J dropped 4 bases, with 12 bases sitting between them. Germline V lookup: CDR1 LGHNA, CDR2 YNFKEQ. The CDR3 is made up of 14 amino acids. CDR3 sequence reads: CASSQSHPLYEQYF. CDR3 DNA: TGTGCCAGCAGCCAAAGCCATCCTCTATACGAGCAGTACTTC.

This chain uses TRBV10-3 with TRBJ1-1; 7 bases align to TRBD1. Germline V lookup: CDR1 ENHRY, CDR2 SYGVKD. The ends lost 7 bases at V and 7 bases at J; junction bases unmatched: 9. The CDR3 length is 13 residues. Here the CDR3 DNA reads TGTGCCATCAACCAGGGGGTGAAAGATGAAGCTTTCTTT. Translated: CAINQGVKDEAFF.

This chain uses TRBV9 with TRBJ1-1; D is possibly TRBD1 (5 bases). The ends were cut back, 4 bases at V and 4 bases at J, with 14 bases in the middle. There are 14 residues in the CDR3. CDR1 and CDR2 from the germline V gene are SGDLS and YYNGEE. Here the CDR3 reads CASSIRGTITEAFF. CDR3 in DNA: TGTGCCAGCAGCATTCGTGGGACGATCACTGAAGCTTTCTTT.

The V and J genes are TRBV4-1 and TRBJ2-1, with D perhaps assigned TRBD1 or TRBD2 (7 bases each). V dropped 4 bases and J dropped 10 bases, with 23 bases sitting between them. This CDR3 is 16 amino acids long. CDR1 MGHRA and CDR2 YSYEKL come from the germline V gene. For the CDR3, the DNA is TGCGCCAGCAGCCTCAATCCGACGGGGGGACAGCGGGAGCAGTTCTTC. Translation gives CASSLNPTGGQREQFF.

J is TRBJ1-2 and V is TRBV5-1; D is ambiguous. V gave up 4 bases and J gave up 8 bases, with 9 bases separating them. Germline values: CDR1 SGHRS, CDR2 YFSETQ. CDR3 length: 11 residues. The CDR3 reads CASSPGGGYTF. The DNA for the CDR3 is TGCGCCAGCAGCCCGGGCGGGGGCTACACCTTC.

The chain uses TRBV6-5 and TRBJ1-1, with 7 bases that match TRBD1. Germline trimming cut 5 bases from V and 1 base from J; bases unmatched to any gene: 7. Germline values: CDR1 MNHEY, CDR2 SVGAGI. This CDR3 is built from 15 residues. In nucleotides, the CDR3 is TGTGCCAGCAGTAAACACCACAGGGGGAACACTGAAGCTTTCTTT. Translating gives CASSKHHRGNTEAFF.

This chain connects TRBV18 to TRBJ2-5, with D possibly TRBD2 on 5 matching bases. The ends were cut back, 0 bases at V and 11 bases at J, with 16 bases in the middle. From germline, CDR1 is KGHSH and CDR2 LQKENI. This CDR3 has 14 amino acids. This CDR3 reads CASSPPPGLGEQYF. In DNA form, the CDR3 reads TGTGCCAGCTCACCACCGCCTGGGTTGGGAGAGCAGTACTTC.

Remarks on this clone: One end of the junction fails to match germline, which may point to a read error. The chain combines TRBV7-7 with TRBJ2-2; 12 nucleotides match TRBD2. Germline CDR1 SSHAT, CDR2 FNYEAQ (reference sequence). The CDR3 totals 16 residues. The CDR3 sequence: CASSLGLAGNTGELFF. The CDR3, as DNA: TGTGCTAGCAGCCTGGGACTAGCGGGCAACACCGGGGAGCTGTTTTTT.

The chain employs TRBV28 and TRBJ2-7, with a tentative D call TRBD1 (6 bases). The V end lost 6 bases, the J end lost 2 bases, and 11 bases lay between the germline ends. CDR3 length: 13 amino acids. The V gene's germline CDR1 is MDHEN and CDR2 SYDVKM. The CDR3 sequence: CASRRQVTYEQYF. As DNA, the CDR3 is TGTGCCAGCAGGAGACAGGTCACCTACGAGCAGTACTTC.

The rearrangement uses TRBV5-8 and TRBJ1-5; 7 bases agree with TRBD1. The CDR3 has 15 amino acids. CDR1 and CDR2 from the germline V gene are SGHTS and YDEGEE. Trimming at V came to 3 bases and at J to 5 bases, leaving 8 bases not matched to a gene. Here the CDR3 reads CASSYDRGLHQPQHF. The CDR3 nucleotides read TGTGCCAGCAGCTACGATAGGGGGCTGCATCAGCCCCAGCATTTT.

The chain has TRBV5-6 and TRBJ1-3, with D uncertain. Germline V gene lookup returns CDR1 SGHDT and CDR2 YYEEEE. CDR3 length: 16 amino acids. Trimming cost V 5 bases and J 2 bases, with 17 bases left between them. CDR3 coding DNA: TGTGCCAGCAGTAGTACGAGGATGCCGCCTGGAAACACCATATATTTT. It encodes CASSSTRMPPGNTIYF.

The chain carries TRBV15 and TRBJ1-1; D gene ambiguous. In germline, CDR1 is LNHNV, CDR2 YYDKDF (reference sequence). The CDR3 extends over 16 amino acids. The V end lost 0 bases, the J end lost 1 base, and 12 bases lay between the germline ends. The CDR3 DNA reads as TGTGCCACCAGCAGAGAATTGCGTACAGAGAACACTGAAGCTTTCTTT. Encoded protein: CATSRELRTENTEAFF.

This clone was picked up one time. The chain has TRBV4-2 and TRBJ2-1; weak D call: TRBD2 (5 bases). Trimming shortened V by 0 bases and J by 8 bases, and 11 bases separated the two germline ends. Germline CDR1 is LGHNA and CDR2 is YNFKEQ. CDR3 length: 14 residues. For the CDR3, the DNA is TGTGCCAGCAGCCAAGATCGCCTAGCCGATGAGCAGTTCTTC. It encodes CASSQDRLADEQFF.